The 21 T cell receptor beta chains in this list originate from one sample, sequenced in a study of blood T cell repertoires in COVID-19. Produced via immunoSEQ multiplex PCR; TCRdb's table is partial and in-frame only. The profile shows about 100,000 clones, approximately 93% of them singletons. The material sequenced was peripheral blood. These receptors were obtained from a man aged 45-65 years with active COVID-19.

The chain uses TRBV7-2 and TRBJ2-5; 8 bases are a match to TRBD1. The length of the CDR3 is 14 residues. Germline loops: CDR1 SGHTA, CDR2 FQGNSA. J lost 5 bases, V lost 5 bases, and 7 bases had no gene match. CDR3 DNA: TGTGCCAGCAGCAAAGACAGGGGTCGGGAGACCCAGTACTTC. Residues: CASSKDRGRETQYF. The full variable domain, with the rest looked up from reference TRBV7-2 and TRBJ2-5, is GAGVSQSPSNKVTEKGKDVELRCDPISGHTALYWYRQSLGQGLEFLIYFQGNSAPDKSGLPSDRFSAERTGGSVSTLTIQRTQQEDSAVYLCASSKDRGRETQYFGPGTRLLVL.

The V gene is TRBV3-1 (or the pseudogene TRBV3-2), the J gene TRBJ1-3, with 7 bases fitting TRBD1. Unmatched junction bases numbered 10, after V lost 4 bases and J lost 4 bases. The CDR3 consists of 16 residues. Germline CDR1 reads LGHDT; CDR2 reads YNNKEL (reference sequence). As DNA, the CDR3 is TGTGCCAGCAGCCGTACCGGGACAGCCAAAGGAAACACCATATATTTT. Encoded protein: CASSRTGTAKGNTIYF.

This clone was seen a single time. The CDR3 protein is CASSLVGQGANYGYTF. The CDR3 region has the DNA TGTGCCAGCAGCTTAGTCGGACAGGGGGCTAACTATGGCTACACCTTC. The chain joins TRBV5-6 to TRBJ1-2; 10 nucleotides agree with TRBD1. J lost 0 bases, V lost 2 bases, and 4 bases had no gene match. Germline CDR1 SGHDT, CDR2 YYEEEE. The CDR3 length is 16 residues.

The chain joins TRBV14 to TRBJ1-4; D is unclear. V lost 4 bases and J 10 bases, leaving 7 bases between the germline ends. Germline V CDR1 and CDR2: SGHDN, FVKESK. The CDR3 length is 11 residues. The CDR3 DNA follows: TGTGCCAGCAGCCCCGGTGGAAAACTGTTTTTT. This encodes CASSPGGKLFF.

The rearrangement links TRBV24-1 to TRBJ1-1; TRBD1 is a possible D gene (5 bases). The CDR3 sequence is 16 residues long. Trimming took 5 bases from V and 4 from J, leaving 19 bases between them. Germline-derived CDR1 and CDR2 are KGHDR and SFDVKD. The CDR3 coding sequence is TGTGCCACCAGTGCCCTACGGGTGGAAAGGGGCACTGAAGCTTTCTTT. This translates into CATSALRVERGTEAFF.

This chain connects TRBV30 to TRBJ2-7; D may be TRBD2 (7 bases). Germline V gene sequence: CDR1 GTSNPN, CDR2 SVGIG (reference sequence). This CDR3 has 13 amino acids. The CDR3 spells CAWSPQGVGGCKV. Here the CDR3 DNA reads TGTGCCTGGAGCCCACAGGGCGTCGGGGGGTGTAAAGTC.

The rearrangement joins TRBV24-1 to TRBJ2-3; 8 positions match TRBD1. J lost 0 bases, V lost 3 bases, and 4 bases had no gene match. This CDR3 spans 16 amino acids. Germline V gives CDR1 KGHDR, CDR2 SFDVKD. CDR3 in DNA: TGTGCCACCAGTGATCCAGGGGGCGATAGCACAGATACGCAGTATTTT. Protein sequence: CATSDPGGDSTDTQYF.

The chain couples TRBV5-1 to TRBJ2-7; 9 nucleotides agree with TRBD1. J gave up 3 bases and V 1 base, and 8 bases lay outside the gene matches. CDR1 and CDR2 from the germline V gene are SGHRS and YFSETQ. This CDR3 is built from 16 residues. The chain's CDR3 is CASSLRRQGDYYEQYV. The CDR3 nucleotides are TGCGCCAGCAGCTTGCGGCGACAGGGGGATTACTACGAGCAGTACGTC.

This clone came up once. The CDR3 nucleotides read TGTGCCTGGATCGGGGGACAGGGGACCTCTCGCACAGATACGCAGTATTTT. Encoded protein: CAWIGGQGTSRTDTQYF. This chain connects TRBV30 to TRBJ2-3; the match to TRBD1 covers 10 bases. Germline lookup yields CDR1 GTSNPN and CDR2 SVGIG (reference sequence). With 4 bases clipped from V and 1 base from J, the junction kept 11 bases outside the gene matches. The CDR3 sequence is 17 residues long.

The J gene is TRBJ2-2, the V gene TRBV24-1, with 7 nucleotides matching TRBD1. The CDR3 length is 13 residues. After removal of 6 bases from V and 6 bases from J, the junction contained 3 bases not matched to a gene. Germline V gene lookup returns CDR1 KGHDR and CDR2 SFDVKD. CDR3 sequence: CATSIQGPGELFF. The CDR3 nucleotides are TGTGCCACCAGTATACAGGGGCCCGGGGAGCTGTTTTTT.

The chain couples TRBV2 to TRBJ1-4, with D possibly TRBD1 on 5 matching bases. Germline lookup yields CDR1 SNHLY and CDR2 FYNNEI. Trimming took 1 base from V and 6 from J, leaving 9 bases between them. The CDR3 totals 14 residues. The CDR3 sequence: CASSEDGGDEKLFF. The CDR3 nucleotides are TGTGCCAGCAGTGAAGATGGGGGGGATGAAAAACTGTTTTTT.

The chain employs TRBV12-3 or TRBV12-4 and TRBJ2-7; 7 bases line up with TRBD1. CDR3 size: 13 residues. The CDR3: CASSLGTDYEQYV. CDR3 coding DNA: TGTGCCAGCAGCTTAGGGACAGACTACGAGCAGTACGTC.

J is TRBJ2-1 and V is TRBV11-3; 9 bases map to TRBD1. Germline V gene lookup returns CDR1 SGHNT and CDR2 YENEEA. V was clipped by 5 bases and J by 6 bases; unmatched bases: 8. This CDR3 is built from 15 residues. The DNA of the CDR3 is TGTGCCAGCAGCAAGGGACAGGGAAGGGGCAATGAGCAGTTCTTC. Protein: CASSKGQGRGNEQFF. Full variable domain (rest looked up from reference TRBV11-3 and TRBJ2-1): EAGVVQSPRYKIIEKKQPVAFWCNPISGHNTLYWYLQNLGQGPELLIRYENEEAVDDSQLPKDRFSAERLKGVDSTLKIQPAELGDSAVYLCASSKGQGRGNEQFFGPGTRLTVL.

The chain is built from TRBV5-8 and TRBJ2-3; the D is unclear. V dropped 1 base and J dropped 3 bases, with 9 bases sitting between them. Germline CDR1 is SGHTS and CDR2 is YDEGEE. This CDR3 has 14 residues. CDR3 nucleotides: TGTGCCAGCAGCTTGTCTCAGTTAACAGATACGCAGTATTTT. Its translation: CASSLSQLTDTQYF.

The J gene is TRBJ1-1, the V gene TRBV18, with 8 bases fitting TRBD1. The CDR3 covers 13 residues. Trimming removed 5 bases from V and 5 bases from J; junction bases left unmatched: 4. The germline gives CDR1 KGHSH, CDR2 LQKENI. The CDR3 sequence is CASSKGQATEAFF. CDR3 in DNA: TGTGCCAGCTCAAAGGGACAGGCGACTGAAGCTTTCTTT. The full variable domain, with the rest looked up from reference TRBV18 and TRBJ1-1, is NAGVMQNPRHLVRRRGQEARLRCSPMKGHSHVYWYRQLPEEGLKFMVYLQKENIIDESGMPKERFSAEFPKEGPSILRIQQVVRGDSAAYFCASSKGQATEAFFGQGTRLTVV.

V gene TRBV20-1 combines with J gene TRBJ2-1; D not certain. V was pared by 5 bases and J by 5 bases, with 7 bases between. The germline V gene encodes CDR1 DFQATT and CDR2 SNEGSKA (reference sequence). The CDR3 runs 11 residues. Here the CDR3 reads CSAARDNEQFF. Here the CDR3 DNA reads TGCAGTGCTGCCCGGGACAATGAGCAGTTCTTC.

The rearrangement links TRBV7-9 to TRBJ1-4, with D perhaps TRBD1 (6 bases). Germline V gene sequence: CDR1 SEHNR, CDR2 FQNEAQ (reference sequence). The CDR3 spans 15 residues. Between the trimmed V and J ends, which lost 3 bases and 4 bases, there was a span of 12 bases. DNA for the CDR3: TGTGCCAGCAGCTTTGGCAGGGGTGGTAATGAAAAACTGTTTTTT. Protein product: CASSFGRGGNEKLFF.

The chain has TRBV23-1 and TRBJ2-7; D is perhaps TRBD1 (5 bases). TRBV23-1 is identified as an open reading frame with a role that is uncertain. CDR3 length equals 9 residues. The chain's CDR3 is CDRSYEQYV. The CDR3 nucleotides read TGTGACAGAAGCTACGAGCAGTACGTC.

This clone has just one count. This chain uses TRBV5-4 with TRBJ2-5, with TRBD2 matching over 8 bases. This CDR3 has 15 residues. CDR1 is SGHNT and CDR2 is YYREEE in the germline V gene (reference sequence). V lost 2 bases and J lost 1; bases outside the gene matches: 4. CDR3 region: CASSLAGAAQETQYF. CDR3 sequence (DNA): TGTGCCAGCAGCTTAGCGGGGGCGGCCCAAGAGACCCAGTACTTC.

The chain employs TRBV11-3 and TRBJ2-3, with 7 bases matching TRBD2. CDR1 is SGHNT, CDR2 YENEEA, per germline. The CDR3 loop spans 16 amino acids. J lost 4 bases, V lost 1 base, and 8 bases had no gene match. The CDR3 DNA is TGTGCCAGCAGCTTAGCGATGGCGGGAGCGGCAGATACGCAGTATTTT. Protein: CASSLAMAGAADTQYF.

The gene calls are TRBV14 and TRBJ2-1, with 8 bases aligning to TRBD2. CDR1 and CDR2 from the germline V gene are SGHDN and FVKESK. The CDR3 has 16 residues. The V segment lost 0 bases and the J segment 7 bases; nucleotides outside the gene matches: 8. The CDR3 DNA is TGTGCCAGCAGCCAAGATAGGTGGACTAGCCGGAATGAGCAGTTCTTC. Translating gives CASSQDRWTSRNEQFF.